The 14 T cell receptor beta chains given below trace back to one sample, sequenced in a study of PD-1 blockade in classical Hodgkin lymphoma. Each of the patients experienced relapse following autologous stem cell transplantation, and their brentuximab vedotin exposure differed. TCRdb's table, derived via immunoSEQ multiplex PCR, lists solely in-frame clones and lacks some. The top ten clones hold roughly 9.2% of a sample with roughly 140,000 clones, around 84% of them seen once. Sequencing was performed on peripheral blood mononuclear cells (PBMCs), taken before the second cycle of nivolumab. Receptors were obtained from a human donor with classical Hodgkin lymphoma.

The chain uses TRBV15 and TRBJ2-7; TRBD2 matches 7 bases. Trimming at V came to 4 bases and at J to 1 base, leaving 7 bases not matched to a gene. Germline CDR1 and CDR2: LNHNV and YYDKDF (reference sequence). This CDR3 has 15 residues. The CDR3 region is CATSTLGGGSYEQYF. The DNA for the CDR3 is TGTGCCACCAGCACGCTTGGCGGGGGATCCTACGAGCAGTACTTC.

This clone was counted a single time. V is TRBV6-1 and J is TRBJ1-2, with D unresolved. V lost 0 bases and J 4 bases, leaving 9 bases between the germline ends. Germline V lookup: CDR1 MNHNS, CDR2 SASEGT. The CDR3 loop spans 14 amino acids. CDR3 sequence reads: CASSEALVGYGYTF. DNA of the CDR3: TGTGCCAGCAGTGAAGCTCTGGTCGGCTATGGCTACACCTTC.

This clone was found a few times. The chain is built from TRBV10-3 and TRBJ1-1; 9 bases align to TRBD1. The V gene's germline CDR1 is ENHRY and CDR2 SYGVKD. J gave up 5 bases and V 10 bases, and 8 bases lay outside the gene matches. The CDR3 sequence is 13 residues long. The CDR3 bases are TGTGCCACAGGGGGACAGGGTGGAACTGAAGCTTTCTTT. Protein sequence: CATGGQGGTEAFF.

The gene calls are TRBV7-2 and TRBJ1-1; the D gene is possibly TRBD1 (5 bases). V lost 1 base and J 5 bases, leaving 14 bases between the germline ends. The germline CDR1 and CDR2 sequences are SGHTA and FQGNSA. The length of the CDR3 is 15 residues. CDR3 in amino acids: CASSLVGPGLTEAFF. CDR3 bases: TGTGCCAGCAGCTTAGTCGGCCCAGGGTTAACTGAAGCTTTCTTT.

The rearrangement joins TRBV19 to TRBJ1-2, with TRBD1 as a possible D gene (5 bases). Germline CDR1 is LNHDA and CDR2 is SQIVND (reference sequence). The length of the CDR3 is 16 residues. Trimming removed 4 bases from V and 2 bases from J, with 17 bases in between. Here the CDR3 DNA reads TGTGCCAGTAGTACAAATGGGGCAGGGAAAAACTATGGCTACACCTTC. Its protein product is CASSTNGAGKNYGYTF.

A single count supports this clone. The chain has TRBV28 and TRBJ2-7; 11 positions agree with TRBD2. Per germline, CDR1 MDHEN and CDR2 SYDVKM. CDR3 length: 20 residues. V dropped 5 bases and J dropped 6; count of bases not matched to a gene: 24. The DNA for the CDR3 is TGTGCCAGCAGTATGTCGACGAAACTAGCGGGAGACGGTGGTGGGTTCGAGCAGTACTTC. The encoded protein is CASSMSTKLAGDGGGFEQYF.

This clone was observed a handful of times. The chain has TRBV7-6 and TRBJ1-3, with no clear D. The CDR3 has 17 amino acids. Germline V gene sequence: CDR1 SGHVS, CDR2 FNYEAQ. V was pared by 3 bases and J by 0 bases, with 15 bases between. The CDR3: CASSLIFSRASGNTIYF. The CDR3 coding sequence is TGTGCCAGCAGCTTGATCTTCAGTCGGGCCTCTGGAAACACCATATATTTT.

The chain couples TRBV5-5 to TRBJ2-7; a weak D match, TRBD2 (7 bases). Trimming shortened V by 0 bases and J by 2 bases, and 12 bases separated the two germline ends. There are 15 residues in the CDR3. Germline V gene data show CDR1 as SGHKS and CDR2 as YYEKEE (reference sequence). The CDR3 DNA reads TGTGCCAGCAGCTTGGCGGGGGGCTCAGCCTACGAGCAGTACTTC. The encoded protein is CASSLAGGSAYEQYF.

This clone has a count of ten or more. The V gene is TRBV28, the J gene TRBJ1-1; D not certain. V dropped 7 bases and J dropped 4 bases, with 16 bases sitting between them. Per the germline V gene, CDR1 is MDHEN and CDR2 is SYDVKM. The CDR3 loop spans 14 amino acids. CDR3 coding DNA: TGTGCCAGCACTTACGGAGGCAGTATCACTGAAGCTTTCTTT. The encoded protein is CASTYGGSITEAFF.

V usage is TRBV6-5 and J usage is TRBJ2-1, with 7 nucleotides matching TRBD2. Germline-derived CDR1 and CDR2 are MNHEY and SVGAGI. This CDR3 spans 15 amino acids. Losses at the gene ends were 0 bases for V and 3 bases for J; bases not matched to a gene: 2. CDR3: CASSYSWDYYNEQFF. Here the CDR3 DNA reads TGTGCCAGCAGTTACTCTTGGGACTACTACAATGAGCAGTTCTTC.

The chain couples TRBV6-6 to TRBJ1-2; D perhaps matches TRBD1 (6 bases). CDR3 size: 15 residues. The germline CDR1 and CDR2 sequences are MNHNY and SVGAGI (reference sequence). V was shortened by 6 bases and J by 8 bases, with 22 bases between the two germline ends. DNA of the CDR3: TGTGCCAGCAGCCCCGGATCGGGGGGGGCGCAGGGCTACACCTTC. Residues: CASSPGSGGAQGYTF.

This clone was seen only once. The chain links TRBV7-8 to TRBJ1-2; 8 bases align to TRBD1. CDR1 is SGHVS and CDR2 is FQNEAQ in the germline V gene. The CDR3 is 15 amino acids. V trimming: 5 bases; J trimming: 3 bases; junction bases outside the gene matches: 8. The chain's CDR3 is CASSPGTGGYYGYTF. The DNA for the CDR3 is TGTGCCAGCAGCCCAGGGACAGGAGGTTACTATGGCTACACCTTC.

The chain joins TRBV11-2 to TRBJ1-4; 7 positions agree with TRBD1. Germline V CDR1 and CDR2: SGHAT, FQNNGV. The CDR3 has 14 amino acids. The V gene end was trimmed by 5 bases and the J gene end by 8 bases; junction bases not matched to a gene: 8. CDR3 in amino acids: CASSQRLRGEKLFF. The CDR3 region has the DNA TGTGCCAGCAGCCAGAGACTCAGGGGGGAAAAACTGTTTTTT.

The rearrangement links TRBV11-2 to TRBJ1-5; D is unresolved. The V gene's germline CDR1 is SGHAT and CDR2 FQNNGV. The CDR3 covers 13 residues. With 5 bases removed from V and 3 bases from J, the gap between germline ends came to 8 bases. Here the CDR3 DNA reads TGTGCCAGCAGCCACGGGGTCAATCAGCCCCAGCATTTT. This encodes CASSHGVNQPQHF.